The 27 T cell receptor beta chains presented below share a single source sample, sequenced in a study of OX40 agonist ivuxolimab in advanced cancers. Measured with immunoSEQ multiplex PCR; TCRdb has only the in-frame clones, and not every one. The data hold approximately 76,000 clones, with roughly 85% observed a single time. This material consisted of CD4+ or CD8+ T cells sorted from blood, taken in a trial of the OX40 agonist ivuxolimab. Receptors originate from an adult with an advanced solid tumor such as melanoma, head and neck, liver or kidney cancer.

The chain joins TRBV5-4 to TRBJ1-3; no definite D call. This CDR3 contains 15 residues. Trimming left V 5 bases short and J 0 bases short, with 12 bases between. Germline-derived CDR1 and CDR2 are SGHNT and YYREEE (reference sequence). This CDR3 reads CASRSDPSSGNTIYF. In nucleotides, the CDR3 is TGTGCCAGCAGATCTGACCCTAGCTCTGGAAACACCATATATTTT.

This chain links TRBV4-2 with TRBJ2-1; 7 positions agree with TRBD1. CDR1 and CDR2 from the germline V gene are LGHNA and YNFKEQ. V dropped 4 bases and J dropped 2; count of bases not matched to a gene: 11. The CDR3 runs to 17 residues. The CDR3 loop reads CASSPYPGQQTYNEQFF. The CDR3 nucleotides read TGTGCCAGCAGCCCGTACCCGGGACAGCAGACCTACAATGAGCAGTTCTTC.

The CDR3 loop reads CASSPGTSSYNEQFF. The CDR3 DNA reads TGTGCCAGCAGCCCCGGGACTAGCTCCTACAATGAGCAGTTCTTC. This sequence joins TRBV6-6 and TRBJ2-1, with 8 nucleotides matching TRBD2. This CDR3 region has 15 residues. The J segment lost 0 bases and the V segment lost 6 bases, leaving 4 bases of the junction unmatched. CDR1 and CDR2 from the germline V gene are MNHNY and SVGAGI (reference sequence).

This chain uses TRBV5-5 with TRBJ2-1; maybe TRBD1 (6 bases). Trimming took 4 bases from V and 6 from J, leaving 11 bases between them. CDR3 length: 13 residues. Germline-derived CDR1 and CDR2 are SGHKS and YYEKEE (reference sequence). The DNA for the CDR3 is TGTGCCAGCAGCATCACAGGGTCCAATGAGCAGTTCTTC. Protein sequence: CASSITGSNEQFF.

This clone appeared a few times. The V call is TRBV19, the J call TRBJ1-6; D gene ambiguous. Trimming stripped 5 bases from V and 10 bases from J, with 21 bases between. Looked up from germline, CDR1 is LNHDA and CDR2 is SQIVND (reference sequence). The CDR3 runs 16 residues. CDR3 in amino acids: CASSVGRVPQGSPLHF. CDR3 bases: TGTGCCAGTAGTGTCGGACGGGTTCCTCAAGGGTCACCCCTCCACTTT.

This rearrangement joins TRBV11-2 to TRBJ2-7; TRBD2 matches 7 bases. The CDR3 totals 15 residues. V was pared by 1 base and J by 3 bases, with 6 bases of the junction left unmatched. CDR1 and CDR2 from the germline V gene are SGHAT and FQNNGV. Here the CDR3 DNA reads TGTGCCAGCAGCTTAGGGGCAGGGAGGGTCTACGAGCAGTACTTC. Its translation: CASSLGAGRVYEQYF. The full variable domain, with the rest looked up from reference TRBV11-2 and TRBJ2-7, is EAGVAQSPRYKIIEKRQSVAFWCNPISGHATLYWYQQILGQGPKLLIQFQNNGVVDDSQLPKDRFSAERLKGVDSTLKIQPAKLEDSAVYLCASSLGAGRVYEQYFGPGTRLTVT.

The chain employs TRBV18 and TRBJ2-2, with D uncertain. The CDR3 runs 14 residues. V lost 5 bases and J 6 bases, leaving 13 bases between the germline ends. Germline CDR1 KGHSH, CDR2 LQKENI. CDR3 region: CASSSRPRPGELFF. The DNA of the CDR3 is TGTGCCAGCTCATCCCGACCAAGACCCGGGGAGCTGTTTTTT.

The chain carries TRBV5-4 and TRBJ1-4; no definite D call. The CDR3 sequence is 15 residues long. Looked up from germline, CDR1 is SGHNT and CDR2 is YYREEE (reference sequence). V dropped 0 bases and J dropped 3 bases, with 9 bases sitting between them. CDR3 residues: CASSLVAEPNEKLFF. CDR3 sequence (DNA): TGTGCCAGCAGCTTGGTCGCCGAACCTAATGAAAAACTGTTTTTT.

V gene TRBV11-1 combines with J gene TRBJ2-7, with TRBD1 matching over 12 bases. Germline-derived CDR1 and CDR2 are SGHAT and FQDESV (reference sequence). Trimming at V came to 5 bases and at J to 3 bases, leaving 14 bases not matched to a gene. The CDR3 spans 18 residues. The chain's CDR3 is CASSRSGTGGHRDYEQYF. Written as DNA, the CDR3 is TGTGCCAGCAGCCGCTCCGGGACAGGGGGCCATCGAGACTACGAGCAGTACTTC.

The chain joins TRBV19 to TRBJ1-5, with D maybe TRBD1 (5 bases). This CDR3 contains 15 residues. CDR1 and CDR2 (germline): LNHDA, SQIVND (reference sequence). The V end lost 2 bases, the J end lost 6 bases, and 14 bases lay between the germline ends. The CDR3 nucleotides are TGTGCCAGTAGTATACAACGGCAGGGCGGTCAGCCCCAGCATTTT. This sequence encodes CASSIQRQGGQPQHF.

This clone was counted between two and nine times. The rearrangement uses TRBV5-8 and TRBJ1-2; D is unclear. The CDR3 spans 16 residues. Looked up from germline, CDR1 is SGHTS and CDR2 is YDEGEE. V was trimmed by 8 bases and J by 0 bases, leaving 20 bases between them. The DNA for the CDR3 is TGTGCCAGACGAACCCTGGGGAGTAAGGCTAACTATGGCTACACCTTC. Translated, it gives CARRTLGSKANYGYTF.

V usage is TRBV9 and J usage is TRBJ2-2; 12 positions agree with TRBD2. This CDR3 comprises 16 residues. The J segment lost 2 bases and the V segment lost 3 bases, leaving 2 bases of the junction unmatched. Germline loops: CDR1 SGDLS, CDR2 YYNGEE. The CDR3 here is CASSELAGGNTGELFF. The CDR3 DNA reads TGTGCCAGCAGCGAACTAGCGGGGGGCAACACCGGGGAGCTGTTTTTT.

The chain uses TRBV6-1 and TRBJ1-5; D is ambiguous. The CDR3 consists of 11 residues. V shed 8 bases and J shed 5 bases, with 7 bases lying between them. The V gene's germline CDR1 is MNHNS and CDR2 SASEGT. The CDR3 bases are TGTGCCAGCGCTGACGATCAGCCCCAGCATTTT. Protein sequence: CASADDQPQHF.

The chain couples TRBV25-1 to TRBJ1-5; tentative D call: TRBD1 (5 bases). Germline CDR1 MGHDK, CDR2 SYGVNS. The CDR3 length is 14 residues. The V end lost 2 bases, the J end lost 3 bases, and 8 bases lay between the germline ends. CDR3 nucleotides: TGTGCCAGCAGTGAAGAGGGGTACAATCAGCCCCAGCATTTT. Amino acids: CASSEEGYNQPQHF. The complete variable domain, with remaining parts taken from reference TRBV25-1 and TRBJ1-5, reads EADIYQTPRYLVIGTGKKITLECSQTMGHDKMYWYQQDPGMELHLIHYSYGVNSTEKGDLSSESTVSRIRTEHFPLTLESARPSHTSQYLCASSEEGYNQPQHFGDGTRLSIL.

The chain links TRBV5-5 to TRBJ2-1; TRBD2 aligns across 8 bases. The CDR3 runs to 16 residues. CDR1 and CDR2 (germline): SGHKS, YYEKEE (reference sequence). J was trimmed by 0 bases and V by 0 bases; bases with no gene match: 2. The DNA for the CDR3 is TGTGCCAGCAGCTTGGAGCGGGGGAGCTCCTACAATGAGCAGTTCTTC. Amino acid sequence: CASSLERGSSYNEQFF. The complete variable domain, with remaining parts taken from reference TRBV5-5 and TRBJ2-1, reads DAGVTQSPTHLIKTRGQQVTLRCSPISGHKSVSWYQQVLGQGPQFIFQYYEKEERGRGNFPDRFSARQFPNYSSELNVNALLLGDSALYLCASSLERGSSYNEQFFGPGTRLTVL.

The chain recombines TRBV7-9 with TRBJ2-1, with 7 nucleotides matching TRBD2. Looked up from germline, CDR1 is SEHNR and CDR2 is FQNEAQ (reference sequence). The CDR3 has 15 amino acids. Losses at the gene ends were 3 bases for V and 7 bases for J; bases not matched to a gene: 9. Written as DNA, the CDR3 is TGTGCCAGCAGCTTCATAGCGGGCCTATGGAATGAGCAGTTCTTC. Translated: CASSFIAGLWNEQFF. Using reference TRBV7-9 and TRBJ2-1 for the parts outside the CDR3, the full variable domain is DTGVSQNPRHKITKRGQNVTFRCDPISEHNRLYWYRQTLGQGPEFLTYFQNEAQLEKSRLLSDRFSAERPKGSFSTLEIQRTEQGDSAMYLCASSFIAGLWNEQFFGPGTRLTVL.

The CDR3 DNA follows: TGCGCCAGCAGCTTGGACGGGACAGCCACTGAAGCTTTCTTT. It encodes CASSLDGTATEAFF. The chain has TRBV5-1 and TRBJ1-1; TRBD1 aligns across 7 bases. The CDR3 has 14 amino acids. Per the germline V gene, CDR1 is SGHRS and CDR2 is YFSETQ. V lost 0 bases to trimming and J lost 4 bases; unmatched junction nucleotides: 3.

The V gene is TRBV28, the J gene TRBJ1-2; 8 nucleotides align to TRBD1. Germline trimming cut 6 bases from V and 8 bases from J; bases unmatched to any gene: 8. Germline V gene data show CDR1 as MDHEN and CDR2 as SYDVKM. The CDR3 sequence is 13 residues long. CDR3 bases: TGTGCCAGCAGCTCAGGGGGCGCTGGGGGCTACACCTTC. Protein sequence: CASSSGGAGGYTF.

This clone was picked up one time. The gene calls are TRBV9 and TRBJ2-5; 10 bases align to TRBD2. In germline, CDR1 is SGDLS, CDR2 YYNGEE. V lost 0 bases to trimming and J lost 4 bases; unmatched junction nucleotides: 12. The CDR3 extends over 18 amino acids. The CDR3 nucleotides read TGTGCCAGCAGCGTAGGTGGGACTAGCGCCGTGGTAGGAGAGACCCAGTACTTC. Translated: CASSVGGTSAVVGETQYF.

V is TRBV7-9 and J is TRBJ2-6; D is possibly TRBD2 (6 bases). The CDR3 consists of 15 residues. V lost 1 base to trimming and J lost 4 bases, with 8 bases between them. Germline loops: CDR1 SEHNR, CDR2 FQNEAQ (reference sequence). The CDR3 loop reads CASSLGGTGANVLTF. The CDR3 region has the DNA TGTGCCAGCAGCTTAGGCGGGACCGGGGCCAACGTCCTGACTTTC. Together with reference TRBV7-9 and TRBJ2-6, the CDR3 gives the full variable domain: DTGVSQNPRHKITKRGQNVTFRCDPISEHNRLYWYRQTLGQGPEFLTYFQNEAQLEKSRLLSDRFSAERPKGSFSTLEIQRTEQGDSAMYLCASSLGGTGANVLTFGAGSRLTVL.

Points on this clone: A read error may produce the germline difference seen at one junction end. This sample also contains other DNA sequences that code for the same CDR3. The chain employs TRBV6-1 and TRBJ1-1; D remains unclear. This CDR3 comprises 11 residues. The germline CDR1 and CDR2 sequences are MNHNS and SASEGT. In DNA form, the CDR3 reads TGTGCCAGCAGTCAACGAACTGAGGCTTTCTTT. Protein sequence: CASSQRTEAFF.

This rearrangement joins TRBV9 to TRBJ2-7, with TRBD1 identical over 7 bases. The V and J ends lost 3 bases and 6 bases, in that order; junction bases with no gene match: 12. There are 15 residues in the CDR3. Germline CDR1 is SGDLS and CDR2 is YYNGEE. CDR3 nucleotide sequence: TGTGCCAGCAGCGGATCCGGGACAGTAGCCGCCGAGCAGTACTTC. Amino acid sequence: CASSGSGTVAAEQYF.

This chain links TRBV7-2 with TRBJ1-2, with a weak D call TRBD1 (5 bases). V gave up 1 base and J gave up 4 bases, with 13 bases separating them. From germline, CDR1 is SGHTA and CDR2 FQGNSA. The CDR3 is 15 amino acids. This CDR3 reads CASSLDQTALYGYTF. CDR3 sequence (DNA): TGTGCCAGCAGCTTAGATCAGACAGCCCTCTATGGCTACACCTTC.

V and J are TRBV5-4 and TRBJ2-1; TRBD2 agrees at 11 bases. Germline CDR1 SGHNT, CDR2 YYREEE (reference sequence). The ends lost 3 bases at V and 5 bases at J; junction bases unmatched: 10. The CDR3 length is 17 residues. CDR3 region: CASSSLLAGASHNEQFF. The CDR3 DNA reads TGTGCCAGCAGCTCACTACTAGCGGGGGCCAGCCACAATGAGCAGTTCTTC.

The chain employs TRBV5-1 and TRBJ1-2; perhaps TRBD1 as D (6 bases). CDR1 and CDR2 from the germline V gene are SGHRS and YFSETQ. The CDR3 has 14 amino acids. Trimming removed 4 bases from V and 5 bases from J, with 15 bases in between. The CDR3 protein is CASSTGQNSYGYTF. CDR3 in DNA: TGCGCCAGCAGCACCGGACAGAACTCATATGGCTACACCTTC. Full variable domain (remainder filled in from reference TRBV5-1 and TRBJ1-2): KAGVTQTPRYLIKTRGQQVTLSCSPISGHRSVSWYQQTPGQGLQFLFEYFSETQRNKGNFPGRFSGRQFSNSRSEMNVSTLELGDSALYLCASSTGQNSYGYTFGSGTRLTVV.

The J gene is TRBJ2-3, the V gene TRBV5-1, with 8 bases identical to TRBD2. V lost 6 bases, J lost 2 bases, and 5 bases stayed unmatched. This CDR3 comprises 14 residues. Germline CDR1 reads SGHRS; CDR2 reads YFSETQ. CDR3 region: CASKAGELTDTQYF. The CDR3 nucleotides are TGCGCCAGCAAAGCGGGGGAGCTCACAGATACGCAGTATTTT.

The rearrangement links TRBV19 to TRBJ2-7, with D possibly called TRBD1 or TRBD2 (5 bases each). The CDR3 contains 15 residues. Trimming left V 6 bases short and J 7 bases short, with 22 bases between. CDR1 and CDR2 from the germline V gene are LNHDA and SQIVND (reference sequence). CDR3 nucleotides: TGTGCCAGTAGCCTGACCGGGACGGGGTTAGGAGAGCAGTACTTC. Translating it yields CASSLTGTGLGEQYF. Full variable domain (rest looked up from reference TRBV19 and TRBJ2-7): DGGITQSPKYLFRKEGQNVTLSCEQNLNHDAMYWYRQDPGQGLRLIYYSQIVNDFQKGDIAEGYSVSREKKESFPLTVTSAQKNPTAFYLCASSLTGTGLGEQYFGPGTRLTVT.